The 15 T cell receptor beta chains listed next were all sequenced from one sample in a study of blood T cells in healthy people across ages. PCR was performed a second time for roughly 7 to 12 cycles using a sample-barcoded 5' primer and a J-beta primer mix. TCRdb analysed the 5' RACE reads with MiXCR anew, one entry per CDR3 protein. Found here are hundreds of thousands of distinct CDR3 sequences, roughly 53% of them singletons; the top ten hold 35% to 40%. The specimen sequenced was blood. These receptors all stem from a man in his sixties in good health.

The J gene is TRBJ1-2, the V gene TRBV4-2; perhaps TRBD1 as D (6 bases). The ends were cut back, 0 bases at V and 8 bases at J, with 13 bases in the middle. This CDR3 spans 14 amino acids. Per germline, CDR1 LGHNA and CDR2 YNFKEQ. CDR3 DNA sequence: TGTGCCAGCAGCCAAGATTCGGGGGCAGGGGGCTACACCTTC. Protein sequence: CASSQDSGAGGYTF.

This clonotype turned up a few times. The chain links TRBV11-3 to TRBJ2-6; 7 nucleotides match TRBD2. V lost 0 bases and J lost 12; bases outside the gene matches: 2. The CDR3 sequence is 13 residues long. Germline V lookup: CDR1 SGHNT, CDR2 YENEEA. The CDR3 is CASSLEGGGVLTF. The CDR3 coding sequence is TGTGCCAGCAGCTTAGAAGGCGGGGGCGTCCTGACTTTC.

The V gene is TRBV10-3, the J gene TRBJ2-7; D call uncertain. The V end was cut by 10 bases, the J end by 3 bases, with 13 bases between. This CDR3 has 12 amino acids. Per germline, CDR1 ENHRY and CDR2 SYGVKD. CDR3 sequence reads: CATGIQFYEQYF. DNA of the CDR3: TGTGCCACTGGGATACAGTTCTACGAGCAGTACTTC.

The CDR3 coding sequence is TGTACCAGCAGCCCAGACATGGGGGGCACTGAAGCTTTCTTT. Protein product: CTSSPDMGGTEAFF. The genes are TRBV7-2 and TRBJ1-1; a weak D match, TRBD1 (5 bases). This CDR3 comprises 14 residues. Deletions cut 5 bases from V and 4 bases from J, with 14 bases between. The germline CDR1 and CDR2 sequences are SGHTA and FQGNSA. Based on the CDR3 plus reference TRBV7-2 and TRBJ1-1, the full variable domain is GAGVSQSPSNKVTEKGKDVELRCDPISGHTALYWYRQSLGQGLEFLIYFQGNSAPDKSGLPSDRFSAERTGGSVSTLTIQRTQQEDSAVYLCTSSPDMGGTEAFFGQGTRLTVV.

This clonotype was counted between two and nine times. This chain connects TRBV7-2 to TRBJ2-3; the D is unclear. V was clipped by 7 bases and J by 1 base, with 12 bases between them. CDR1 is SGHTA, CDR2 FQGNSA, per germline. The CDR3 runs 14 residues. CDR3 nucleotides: TGTGCCAGCAACCTTCCGGGCCGCACAGATACGCAGTATTTT. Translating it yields CASNLPGRTDTQYF. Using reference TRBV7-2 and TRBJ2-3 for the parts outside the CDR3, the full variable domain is GAGVSQSPSNKVTEKGKDVELRCDPISGHTALYWYRQSLGQGLEFLIYFQGNSAPDKSGLPSDRFSAERTGGSVSTLTIQRTQQEDSAVYLCASNLPGRTDTQYFGPGTRLTVL.

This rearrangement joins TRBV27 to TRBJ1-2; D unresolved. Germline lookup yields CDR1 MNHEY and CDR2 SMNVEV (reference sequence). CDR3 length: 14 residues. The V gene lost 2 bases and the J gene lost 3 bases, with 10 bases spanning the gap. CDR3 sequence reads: CASSLRVWDYGYTF. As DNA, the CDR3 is TGTGCCAGCAGTTTAAGGGTGTGGGACTATGGCTACACCTTC.

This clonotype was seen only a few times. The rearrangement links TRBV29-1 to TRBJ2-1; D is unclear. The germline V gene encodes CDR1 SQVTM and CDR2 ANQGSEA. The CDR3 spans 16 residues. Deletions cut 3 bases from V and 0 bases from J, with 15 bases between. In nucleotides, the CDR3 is TGCAGCGTTGACAAAATCGGGCAGAGCTCCTACAATGAGCAGTTCTTC. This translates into CSVDKIGQSSYNEQFF.

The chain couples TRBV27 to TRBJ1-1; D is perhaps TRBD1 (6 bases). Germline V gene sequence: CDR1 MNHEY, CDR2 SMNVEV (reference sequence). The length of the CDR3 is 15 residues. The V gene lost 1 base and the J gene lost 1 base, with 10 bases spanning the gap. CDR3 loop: CASSLFWGRNTEAFF. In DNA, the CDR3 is TGTGCCAGCAGTTTATTTTGGGGGCGGAACACTGAAGCTTTCTTT.

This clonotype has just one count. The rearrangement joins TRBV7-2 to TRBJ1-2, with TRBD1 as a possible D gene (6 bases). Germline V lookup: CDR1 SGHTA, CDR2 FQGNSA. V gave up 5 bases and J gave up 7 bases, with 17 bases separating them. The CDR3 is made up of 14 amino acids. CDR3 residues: CASSQGTGRSGYTF. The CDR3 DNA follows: TGTGCCAGCAGCCAAGGCACAGGGAGATCTGGCTACACCTTC.

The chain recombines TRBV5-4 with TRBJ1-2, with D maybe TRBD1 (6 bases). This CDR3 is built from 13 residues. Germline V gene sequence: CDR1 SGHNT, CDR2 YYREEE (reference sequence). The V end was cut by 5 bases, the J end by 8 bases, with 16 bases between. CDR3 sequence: CASSRDNLRGYTF. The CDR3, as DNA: TGTGCCAGCAGTAGGGACAATCTCAGGGGCTACACCTTC.

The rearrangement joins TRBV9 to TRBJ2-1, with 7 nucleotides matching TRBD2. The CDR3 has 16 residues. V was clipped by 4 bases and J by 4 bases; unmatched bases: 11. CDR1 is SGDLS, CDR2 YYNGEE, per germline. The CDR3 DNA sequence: TGTGCCAGCAGCCCCCGGGGCGGGGGACTTTACAATGAGCAGTTCTTC. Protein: CASSPRGGGLYNEQFF.

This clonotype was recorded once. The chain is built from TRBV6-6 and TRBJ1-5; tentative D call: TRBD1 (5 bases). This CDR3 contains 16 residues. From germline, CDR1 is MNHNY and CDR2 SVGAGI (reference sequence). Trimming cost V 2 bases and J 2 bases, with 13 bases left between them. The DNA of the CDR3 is TGTGCCAGCAGTTACAGGGGAGGATGGGGCAATCAGCCCCAGCATTTT. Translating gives CASSYRGGWGNQPQHF.

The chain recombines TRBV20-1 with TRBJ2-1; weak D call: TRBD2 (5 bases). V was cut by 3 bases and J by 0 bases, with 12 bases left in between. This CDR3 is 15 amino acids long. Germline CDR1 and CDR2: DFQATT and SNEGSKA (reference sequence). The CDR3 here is CSARSGPSSYNEQFF. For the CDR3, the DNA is TGCAGTGCTAGGAGCGGTCCGAGCTCCTACAATGAGCAGTTCTTC.

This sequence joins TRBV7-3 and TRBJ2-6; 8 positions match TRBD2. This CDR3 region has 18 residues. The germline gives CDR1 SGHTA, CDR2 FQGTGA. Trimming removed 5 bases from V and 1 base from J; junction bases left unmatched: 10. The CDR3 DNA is TGTGCCAGCAGCCCGACCGGGACTAGTGCGTCTGGGGCCAACGTCCTGACTTTC. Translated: CASSPTGTSASGANVLTF. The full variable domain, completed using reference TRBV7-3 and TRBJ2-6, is GAGVSQTPSNKVTEKGKYVELRCDPISGHTALYWYRQSLGQGPEFLIYFQGTGAADDSGLPNDRFFAVRPEGSVSTLKIQRTERGDSAVYLCASSPTGTSASGANVLTFGAGSRLTVL.

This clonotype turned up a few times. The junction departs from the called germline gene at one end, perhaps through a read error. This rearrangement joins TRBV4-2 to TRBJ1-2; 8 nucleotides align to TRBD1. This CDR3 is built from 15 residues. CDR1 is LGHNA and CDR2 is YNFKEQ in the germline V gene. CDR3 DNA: TGTGCCAGCACCCAAACCCCAGGGGGCAATTATGGCTACACCTTC. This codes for CASTQTPGGNYGYTF.